This TCR beta chain was recovered during a study of blood T cell repertoires in COVID-19. On the study more broadly: Researchers got acute and convalescent COVID-19 samples from the United States, Italy and Spain. The analysed material was cDNA or gDNA that came from T cells, B-cell-depleted T cells, or PBMCs.

Per the germline V gene, CDR1 is LGHNA and CDR2 is YSLEER. V lost 0 bases to trimming and J lost 5 bases; unmatched junction nucleotides: 9. The CDR3 loop spans 17 amino acids. Original processing methods: Amplified reference gene primers provided the basis for estimating nucleated cell counts. Here immunoSEQ multiplex PCR was the method, and the copy in TCRdb shows in-frame clones only, minus some. V and J calls and clone size follow that table, whereas D and trimming were derived from the DNA. Here the sample spans roughly 15,000 clones, roughly 89% being singletons. This clone was detected only a few times.

This receptor was taken from a human donor with active COVID-19. The donor label of this sample is uncertain. Sequencing was carried out using peripheral blood. V is TRBV4-3 and J is TRBJ1-2; 10 nucleotides match TRBD1. The CDR3 sequence is CASSQEYIGQGVYGYTF. CDR3 in DNA: TGCGCCAGCAGCCAAGAATACATAGGACAGGGGGTTTATGGCTACACCTTC.